This TCR beta chain emerged from a study of early T cells in non-severe SARS-CoV-2 infection. The V end was cut by 3 bases, the J end by 5 bases, with 8 bases between. The CDR3 has 12 residues. CDR1 SEHNR and CDR2 FQNEAQ come from the germline V gene (reference sequence). TCRdb called the 5' RACE reads again in MiXCR, with one record for every CDR3 protein. The repertoire holds tens of thousands of distinct CDR3 sequences, around 6% seen once, with around 26% in the top ten. This clonotype was seen many times. The source material was whole blood. The sequence came from an adult who was a healthcare worker with PCR-confirmed SARS-CoV-2 infection or an uninfected control (not recorded which). The chain combines TRBV7-9 with TRBJ2-7, with D possibly matching TRBD2 (5 bases). Written as DNA, the CDR3 is TGTGCCAGCAGCTTGGTCGGGAACGAGCAGTACTTC. Translated, it gives CASSLVGNEQYF.